The 11 T cell receptor beta chains presented below share a single source sample, sequenced in a study of shared clonotypes between healthy human individuals. Some clones are missing from TCRdb's copy, which holds only in-frame ones; the method was immunoSEQ multiplex PCR. The data show more than 550,000 clones, roughly 72% seen once. The sample taken for sequencing was memory CD4+ T cells sorted from blood. Specified subset: CD45RA-negative fraction. The receptors stem from a woman aged 25 to 39 in good health.

In nucleotides, the CDR3 is TGTGCCAGCAGCTTCAACAGTTTTGGCTACACCTTC. Amino acids: CASSFNSFGYTF. The rearrangement joins TRBV2 to TRBJ1-2; D is ambiguous. The CDR3 consists of 12 residues. Germline V lookup: CDR1 SNHLY, CDR2 FYNNEI. Trimming removed 6 bases at V and 7 bases at J, with 12 bases between.

This clone was observed a single time. V is TRBV15 and J is TRBJ2-6, with D possibly called TRBD1 or TRBD2 (5 bases each). Germline CDR1 and CDR2: LNHNV and YYDKDF (reference sequence). The V end was cut by 1 base, the J end by 4 bases, with 8 bases between. The CDR3 totals 15 residues. The CDR3 region is CATSRGGMGANVLTF. In DNA form, the CDR3 reads TGTGCCACCAGCAGAGGGGGGATGGGGGCCAACGTCCTGACTTTC.

The chain carries TRBV28 and TRBJ1-2; D is ambiguous. The germline V gene encodes CDR1 MDHEN and CDR2 SYDVKM. Trimming cost V 6 bases and J 2 bases, with 13 bases left between them. The CDR3 is 14 residues long. The CDR3 reads CASSPGWENYGYTF. CDR3 coding DNA: TGTGCCAGCAGCCCGGGTTGGGAAAACTATGGCTACACCTTC.

For this clone: It is likely a read error: a sequence one base away is far more abundant. This sample also contains other DNA sequences that code for the same CDR3. As DNA, the CDR3 is TGTGCCAGCAGCTTTGGACAGGGGGCTGGCGGGACTCAGTACTTC. Protein sequence: CASSFGQGAGGTQYF. The rearrangement links TRBV5-4 to TRBJ2-5; 11 nucleotides line up with TRBD1. There are 15 residues in the CDR3. V lost 2 bases and J lost 11; bases outside the gene matches: 11. From germline, CDR1 is SGHNT and CDR2 YYREEE (reference sequence).

Regarding this clone: An end of the junction does not agree with germline; a read error may underlie this. This rearrangement joins TRBV6-6 to TRBJ2-3; 7 nucleotides line up with TRBD2. Germline V gene data show CDR1 as MNHNY and CDR2 as SVGAGI (reference sequence). CDR3 length equals 16 residues. The CDR3, as DNA: TGTGCCATCAGTGTCCACCCAGCGGGGTCCACAGATACGCAGTATTTT. Its translation is CAISVHPAGSTDTQYF.

The rearrangement joins TRBV14 to TRBJ2-1, with D possibly matching TRBD2 (5 bases). CDR1 and CDR2 (germline): SGHDN, FVKESK. The CDR3 consists of 13 residues. Deletions cut 0 bases from V and 10 bases from J, with 10 bases between. The CDR3 spells CASSQDWAGEQFF. As DNA, the CDR3 is TGTGCCAGCAGCCAAGATTGGGCGGGCGAGCAGTTCTTC.

As regards this clone: Different DNA sequences within this sample yield the same CDR3. This chain joins TRBV5-1 and TRBJ2-5; D tentatively fits TRBD1 or TRBD2 (5 bases each). CDR1 is SGHRS, CDR2 YFSETQ, per germline. Trimming removed 4 bases at V and 2 bases at J, with 9 bases between. The CDR3 totals 13 residues. CDR3 sequence: CASSRGDQETQYF. The CDR3 coding sequence is TGCGCCAGCAGCAGAGGGGATCAAGAGACCCAGTACTTC.

This clone has just a few counts. The V call is TRBV10-1, the J call TRBJ2-7, with 8 bases fitting TRBD1. CDR1 WNHNN and CDR2 SYGVQD come from the germline V gene (reference sequence). The CDR3 totals 13 residues. After removal of 8 bases from V and 3 bases from J, the junction contained 6 bases not matched to a gene. The CDR3, as DNA: TGCGCCAGCCAGGGAACAGGGGGCTACGAGCAGTACTTC. Translating gives CASQGTGGYEQYF.

The gene calls are TRBV28 and TRBJ2-2, with TRBD2 identical over 9 bases. CDR1 is MDHEN, CDR2 SYDVKM, per germline. CDR3 length: 15 amino acids. V shed 3 bases, J shed 1 base, and the junction held 0 bases outside the gene matches. The CDR3 loop reads CASSFSGGNTGELFF. CDR3 sequence (DNA): TGTGCCAGCAGTTTTAGCGGGGGGAACACCGGGGAGCTGTTTTTT.

J is TRBJ2-7 and V is TRBV14; D unclear. Looked up from germline, CDR1 is SGHDN and CDR2 is FVKESK. V was clipped by 7 bases and J by 5 bases, with 21 bases between them. The CDR3 consists of 15 residues. CDR3 sequence: CASTRRSLGLHEQYF. Here the CDR3 DNA reads TGTGCCAGCACCCGACGGAGTCTGGGCCTCCACGAGCAGTACTTC.

The V gene is TRBV28, the J gene TRBJ1-3; D perhaps matches TRBD1 (6 bases). The germline CDR1 and CDR2 sequences are MDHEN and SYDVKM. The V and J ends lost 5 bases and 10 bases respectively, with 18 bases between them. The length of the CDR3 is 14 residues. CDR3 DNA sequence: TGTGCCAGCAGTCCGGACAGAAATACTAGAACCATATATTTT. Translating gives CASSPDRNTRTIYF. Variable domain in full (rest from reference TRBV28 and TRBJ1-3): DVKVTQSSRYLVKRTGEKVFLECVQDMDHENMFWYRQDPGLGLRLIYFSYDVKMKEKGDIPEGYSVSREKKERFSLILESASTNQTSMYLCASSPDRNTRTIYFGEGSWLTVV.